This is a list of T cell receptor beta chains from one sample in a study of OX40 agonist ivuxolimab in advanced cancers. Clones were read by immunoSEQ multiplex PCR, and TCRdb kept only the in-frame ones, dropping some. The profile shows about 80,000 clones, around 83% of them singletons. The material sequenced was CD4+ or CD8+ T cells sorted from blood, taken in a trial of the OX40 agonist ivuxolimab. These receptor sequences come from an adult with an advanced solid tumor such as melanoma, head and neck, liver or kidney cancer. CDR3s include the opening cysteine and the closing phenylalanine or tryptophan. D genes are given only for firm matches. A clone size is listed for some rows: how often the clone was seen (once, few, many), or a class if it is expanded.

TRBV15,.,.,TRBJ2-1,CATSRDRQAEQFF,TGTGCCACCAGCAGGGACCGACAGGCTGAGCAGTTCTTC
TRBV6-5,.,.,TRBJ2-7,CASRASRGSYEQYF,TGTGCCAGCAGGGCCTCCCGGGGCTCCTACGAGCAGTACTTC
TRBV4-2,.,few,TRBJ2-7,CASSQGSDEQYF,TGTGCCAGCAGTCAGGGGTCCGACGAGCAGTACTTC
TRBV5-1,TRBD1,.,TRBJ2-6,CASSMGQGGGANVLTF,TGCGCCAGCAGCATGGGACAGGGGGGTGGGGCCAACGTCCTGACTTTC
TRBV7-2,.,.,TRBJ2-1,CASSLGINEQFF,TGTGCCAGCAGCTTAGGAATTAATGAGCAGTTCTTC
TRBV4-3,.,once,TRBJ1-2,CASSQEAGLRYTF,TGCGCCAGCAGCCAAGAGGCAGGACTTCGCTACACCTTC
TRBV30,.,.,TRBJ1-3,CAWSNPGGGNTIYF,TGTGCCTGGAGTAACCCCGGGGGCGGAAACACCATATATTTT
TRBV5-1,TRBD2,.,TRBJ2-3,CASSLVVTSGLSSTDTQYF,TGCGCCAGCAGCTTGGTTGTGACTAGCGGACTCTCTAGCACAGATACGCAGTATTTT
TRBV10-2,.,.,TRBJ2-5,CASRDQTRDTQYF,TGCGCTTCCCGGGACCAAACAAGAGATACCCAGTACTTC
TRBV6-5,TRBD2,.,TRBJ2-5,CASSYRTSMETQYF,TGTGCCAGCAGTTACCGGACTAGTATGGAGACCCAGTACTTC
TRBV7-2,TRBD1,.,TRBJ2-6,CASSSQGAGANVLTF,TGTGCCAGCAGCTCTCAGGGGGCTGGGGCCAACGTCCTGACTTTC
TRBV9,.,.,TRBJ2-7,CASSPQGASSSYEQYF,TGTGCCAGCAGCCCTCAAGGGGCCTCCAGCTCCTACGAGCAGTACTTC
TRBV28,.,few,TRBJ1-6,CASSLSTSPLHF,TGTGCCAGCAGTTTATCAACTTCCCCCCTCCACTTT
TRBV2,TRBD1,.,TRBJ1-5,CASTLGTVRDQPQHF,TGTGCCAGCACCTTAGGGACAGTTAGGGATCAGCCCCAGCATTTT
TRBV5-1,.,.,TRBJ2-3,CASSLARLDTQYF,TGCGCCAGCAGCTTGGCCCGACTAGATACGCAGTATTTT
TRBV30,.,.,TRBJ1-2,CAWSVGGSNYGYTF,TGTGCCTGGAGTGTTGGAGGATCTAACTATGGCTACACCTTC
TRBV5-1,.,.,TRBJ2-5,CASSPNRATGETQYF,TGCGCCAGCAGCCCCAACAGGGCCACGGGGGAGACCCAGTACTTC
TRBV6-5,.,.,TRBJ2-7,CASSYSFAERQYF,TGTGCCAGCAGTTATTCTTTCGCCGAGAGGCAGTACTTC
TRBV7-8,TRBD1,.,TRBJ1-1,CASSLEGAGITEAFF,TGTGCCAGCAGCTTAGAGGGGGCGGGAATCACTGAAGCTTTCTTT
TRBV7-8,.,.,TRBJ2-2,CASSLTEATGELFF,TGTGCCAGCAGCTTAACTGAGGCCACCGGGGAGCTGTTTTTT
TRBV7-3,.,.,TRBJ2-3,CASSPFPPAQYF,TGTGCCAGCAGCCCATTCCCCCCCGCGCAGTATTTT
TRBV18,.,.,TRBJ1-1,CASSPPGGNTEAFF,TGTGCCAGCTCACCACCCGGTGGGAACACTGAAGCTTTCTTT
TRBV7-9,TRBD1,.,TRBJ1-2,CASSSPQGAAGGYTF,TGTGCCAGCAGCTCCCCGCAGGGGGCCGCCGGAGGCTACACCTTC
TRBV6-4,TRBD2,.,TRBJ2-2,CASTQTSGMNTGELFF,TGTGCCAGCACCCAGACTAGCGGAATGAACACCGGGGAGCTGTTTTTT
TRBV7-2,.,.,TRBJ1-5,CASSLANSYNQPQHF,TGTGCCAGCAGCTTAGCCAACAGTTACAATCAGCCCCAGCATTTT
TRBV5-5,.,.,TRBJ2-7,CASSSSANSYEQYF,TGTGCCAGCAGCTCTAGCGCGAACTCCTACGAGCAGTACTTC
TRBV30,TRBD1,.,TRBJ1-1,CAWTPGGGMRTEAFF,TGTGCCTGGACCCCAGGGGGGGGAATGAGAACTGAAGCTTTCTTT
TRBV6-5,TRBD1,.,TRBJ1-2,CASSLPGQGKYGYTF,TGTGCCAGCAGTTTACCGGGACAGGGGAAGTATGGCTACACCTTC
TRBV18,.,.,TRBJ2-7,CASSLLGTLEYEQYF,TGTGCCAGCTCACTCCTCGGGACCCTCGAATACGAGCAGTACTTC
TRBV12-5,TRBD1,.,TRBJ2-5,CASGLGGGQGIQETQYF,TGTGCTAGTGGTTTGGGGGGAGGACAGGGAATTCAAGAGACCCAGTACTTC
TRBV5-4,TRBD2,.,TRBJ2-1,CASSPSGGRLSYNEQFF,TGTGCCAGCAGCCCCAGCGGGGGGCGTCTTTCCTACAATGAGCAGTTCTTC
TRBV27,TRBD1,.,TRBJ1-1,CASSYLGQGNTEAFF,TGTGCCAGCAGTTACCTGGGACAGGGGAACACTGAAGCTTTCTTT
TRBV18,.,.,TRBJ2-2,CASSPGVWNTGELFF,TGTGCCAGCTCACCAGGTGTTTGGAACACCGGGGAGCTGTTTTTT
TRBV7-2,.,.,TRBJ1-6,CASSLGRGGSPLHF,TGTGCCAGCAGCTTAGGTCGGGGGGGATCACCCCTCCACTTT
TRBV11-2,TRBD1,.,TRBJ1-2,CASSPGGAMDISYGYTF,TGTGCCAGCAGCCCAGGGGGGGCAATGGACATATCCTATGGCTACACCTTC
TRBV2,.,.,TRBJ2-4,CASSRDRLLAKNIQYF,TGTGCCAGCAGTCGCGATCGTTTGCTAGCCAAAAACATTCAGTACTTC
TRBV27,TRBD1,.,TRBJ1-1,CASSPLRDRGAEAFF,TGTGCCAGCAGTCCTTTGCGGGACAGGGGGGCTGAAGCTTTCTTT
TRBV6-1,.,.,TRBJ2-2,CASRELWAGELFF,TGTGCCAGCCGGGAGCTCTGGGCCGGGGAGCTGTTTTTT
TRBV30,.,once,TRBJ2-7,CALRTGSYEQYF,TGTGCTTTGCGGACGGGGTCCTACGAGCAGTACTTC
TRBV28,.,.,TRBJ2-1,CASIGGVYNEQFF,TGTGCCAGCATTGGCGGAGTTTACAATGAGCAGTTCTTC
TRBV4-3,.,.,TRBJ2-5,CASSQDPSRRQETQYF,TGCGCCAGCAGCCAAGATCCCTCCCGGCGACAAGAGACCCAGTACTTC
TRBV5-1,.,.,TRBJ1-2,CASSLGMEGTYGYTF,TGCGCCAGCAGCTTGGGGATGGAGGGCACCTATGGCTACACCTTC
TRBV18,TRBD1,.,TRBJ1-2,CASSHRGDRNGYTF,TGTGCCAGCTCACACAGGGGGGATCGAAATGGCTACACCTTC
TRBV27,.,.,TRBJ2-3,CASSLYPRHTDTQYF,TGTGCCAGCAGTTTATATCCCAGGCACACAGATACGCAGTATTTT
TRBV7-2,.,.,TRBJ1-2,CASSLNREYGYTF,TGTGCCAGCAGCTTAAACAGGGAATATGGCTACACCTTC
TRBV6-1,.,.,TRBJ2-7,CASRGVVREQYF,TGTGCCAGCAGGGGGGTTGTAAGGGAGCAGTACTTC
TRBV5-4,TRBD2,.,TRBJ2-3,CASGREGLAGGPF,TGTGCCAGCGGCAGAGAGGGACTAGCGGGGGGACCCTTT
TRBV28,.,.,TRBJ1-2,CASRRLYGYTF,TGTGCCAGCAGACGACTCTATGGCTACACCTTC